This TCR beta chain was captured in a study of blood T cell repertoires in COVID-19. Study-wide background: COVID-19 samples, acute and convalescent, were from the United States, Italy and Spain. Sample material is recorded as cDNA or gDNA derived from T cells, B-cell-depleted T cells, or PBMCs.

Source study methods: Reference gene primer amplification yielded estimated nucleated cell counts. Clones were sequenced by immunoSEQ multiplex PCR, and TCRdb holds only the in-frame ones, with some missing. For V, J and clone size, that table is used; D and trimming come from the DNA. The sample has roughly 290,000 clones, around 91% seen once. With 7 bases removed from V and 1 base from J, the gap between germline ends came to 16 bases. Germline V gene data show CDR1 as LNHDA and CDR2 as SQIVND (reference sequence). CDR3 size: 15 residues. This clone was seen just once. Sequencing was carried out using peripheral blood. The clonotype originates from a woman aged 60-70 years with acute or convalescent COVID-19. The chain recombines TRBV19 with TRBJ1-1; D may be TRBD1 (5 bases). The CDR3 region is CASIETVRKNTEAFF. In nucleotides, the CDR3 is TGTGCCAGTATTGAGACAGTCCGGAAGAACACTGAAGCTTTCTTT.